This TCR beta chain originates from a study of control samples from healthy donors and cancer patients. Libraries were prepared by immunoSEQ multiplex PCR; TCRdb keeps only in-frame clonotypes and omits some of them. Among tens of thousands of clones listed, approximately 93% were seen once. The sequencing input was PBMCs. This TCR derives from a woman aged 40 to 50 with lung cancer.

The DNA of the CDR3 is TGTGCCAGCACCGAATGGGCGGGGGGGCCCACCGGGGAGCTGTTTTTT. The encoded protein is CASTEWAGGPTGELFF. The V and J genes are TRBV7-2 and TRBJ2-2; TRBD2 agrees at 9 bases. CDR1 SGHTA and CDR2 FQGNSA come from the germline V gene. V shed 7 bases, J shed 4 bases, and the junction held 10 bases outside the gene matches. This CDR3 comprises 16 residues.